The 21 T cell receptor beta chains presented below share a single source sample, sequenced in a study of T cell repertoires in cytomegalovirus infection. TCRdb reanalysed the reads using MiXCR and keeps one entry per CDR3 protein. The data hold 680,000 or so distinct CDR3 sequences, with less than 40% observed a single time. The sample comprised PBMCs. These receptors were collected from a human donor in good health (CMV status not recorded). Some clones in this sample may be carry-over from other donors' samples.

This rearrangement joins TRBV5-1 to TRBJ1-2; 9 nucleotides line up with TRBD1. The CDR3 has 14 amino acids. Germline trimming cut 4 bases from V and 11 bases from J; bases unmatched to any gene: 12. Germline CDR1 and CDR2: SGHRS and YFSETQ. In DNA, the CDR3 is TGCGCCAGCAGCCAGCACCGGGACAGGGTTAATTACACCTTC. Its protein product is CASSQHRDRVNYTF.

This chain uses TRBV2 with TRBJ1-1; D is possibly TRBD1 (5 bases). The CDR3 spans 16 residues. V was pared by 11 bases and J by 5 bases, with 27 bases between. CDR1 and CDR2 (germline): SNHLY, FYNNEI. CDR3 sequence (DNA): TGTGCCTCCACTACCACTCCGGGGGGAAGACCGACTGAAGCTTTCTTT. Protein: CASTTTPGGRPTEAFF.

This clonotype was detected a few times. The chain has TRBV25-1 and TRBJ1-2; 8 nucleotides agree with TRBD1. The germline V gene encodes CDR1 MGHDK and CDR2 SYGVNS. J lost 4 bases, V lost 4 bases, and 5 bases had no gene match. The CDR3 is 14 residues long. The CDR3 coding sequence is TGTGCCAGCAGTGGATCAGGGGGCGGCTATGGCTACACCTTC. It translates to CASSGSGGGYGYTF.

The V gene is TRBV12-3 or TRBV12-4, the J gene TRBJ2-7; no clear D gene. This CDR3 spans 14 amino acids. V was cut by 5 bases and J by 3 bases, with 14 bases left in between. The CDR3, as DNA: TGTGCCAGCAGTCCTCTCGTGGGGAACTACGAGCAGTACTTC. It codes for CASSPLVGNYEQYF.

The chain employs TRBV28 and TRBJ2-7, with a possible D match to TRBD2 (6 bases). CDR3 size: 12 residues. Looked up from germline, CDR1 is MDHEN and CDR2 is SYDVKM. V shed 10 bases and J shed 3 bases, with 13 bases lying between them. For the CDR3, the DNA is TGTGCCACCGCGGGACGCCTCTACGAGCAGTACTTC. Translation: CATAGRLYEQYF.

This rearrangement joins TRBV13 to TRBJ1-2; D gene uncertain. Per germline, CDR1 PRHDT and CDR2 FYEKMQ (reference sequence). Trimming cost V 5 bases and J 6 bases, with 16 bases left between them. This CDR3 contains 14 residues. CDR3 loop: CASSPTGVGNGYTF. In DNA, the CDR3 is TGTGCCAGCAGCCCGACCGGGGTGGGTAATGGCTACACCTTC.

The sample holds a few counts of this clonotype. The V call is TRBV28, the J call TRBJ1-4; D is ambiguous. In germline, CDR1 is MDHEN, CDR2 SYDVKM. The CDR3 consists of 13 residues. The V end was cut by 3 bases, the J end by 7 bases, with 9 bases between. The CDR3 coding sequence is TGTGCCAGCAGTTTGCTCCGCGGTGAAAAACTGTTTTTT. Translated: CASSLLRGEKLFF.

The sample holds one count of this clonotype. The J gene is TRBJ2-1, the V gene TRBV29-1; D gene unclear. Germline V gene data show CDR1 as SQVTM and CDR2 as ANQGSEA. The V gene lost 0 bases and the J gene lost 2 bases, with 11 bases spanning the gap. This CDR3 spans 15 amino acids. This CDR3 reads CSVEEPSPTYNEQFF. The CDR3, as DNA: TGCAGCGTTGAAGAGCCCTCCCCAACCTACAATGAGCAGTTCTTC.

Concerning this clonotype: Possible read error: a much larger clone is one base away. The chain is built from TRBV7-2 and TRBJ2-2; D possibly corresponds to TRBD2 (5 bases). CDR1 SGHTA and CDR2 FQGNSA come from the germline V gene. V lost 4 bases to trimming and J lost 6 bases, with 21 bases between them. The CDR3 length is 17 residues. For the CDR3, the DNA is TGTGCCAGCAGCTCGCAGTTACCCAGTTGGGGAGCCGGGGAGCTGTTTTTT. This codes for CASSSQLPSWGAGELFF.

The chain joins TRBV28 to TRBJ2-1; a possible D gene is TRBD1 (6 bases). The CDR3 is 15 residues long. The V end lost 4 bases, the J end lost 7 bases, and 17 bases lay between the germline ends. CDR1 MDHEN and CDR2 SYDVKM come from the germline V gene. For the CDR3, the DNA is TGTGCCAGCAGTTCACAGGGCCTCGCCACTAATGAGCAGTTCTTC. Protein sequence: CASSSQGLATNEQFF. Combining the CDR3 with reference TRBV28 and TRBJ2-1 gives the whole variable domain DVKVTQSSRYLVKRTGEKVFLECVQDMDHENMFWYRQDPGLGLRLIYFSYDVKMKEKGDIPEGYSVSREKKERFSLILESASTNQTSMYLCASSSQGLATNEQFFGPGTRLTVL.

The table lists this clonotype with a few counts. The chain has TRBV6-6 and TRBJ2-5; D is perhaps TRBD1 (6 bases). CDR1 and CDR2 (germline): MNHNY, SVGAGI (reference sequence). The V end lost 2 bases, the J end lost 5 bases, and 12 bases lay between the germline ends. This CDR3 has 14 amino acids. The CDR3 sequence is CASSYRTTGETQYF. The CDR3 coding sequence is TGTGCCAGCAGTTACAGGACAACAGGGGAGACCCAGTACTTC.

The chain is built from TRBV19 and TRBJ1-2; no firm D call. The CDR3 covers 12 residues. V was cut by 7 bases and J by 8 bases, with 14 bases left in between. CDR1 and CDR2 (germline): LNHDA, SQIVND (reference sequence). In nucleotides, the CDR3 is TGTGCCAGTACCTCCGGGGTCAAGGGCTACACCTTC. Amino acids: CASTSGVKGYTF.

The chain recombines TRBV5-8 with TRBJ1-2; 8 nucleotides align to TRBD1. The CDR3 runs to 15 residues. Germline CDR1 and CDR2: SGHTS and YDEGEE. V dropped 0 bases and J dropped 4; count of bases not matched to a gene: 5. The CDR3 spells CASSLAGTGSYGYTF. The CDR3 bases are TGTGCCAGCAGCTTGGCCGGGACAGGATCCTATGGCTACACCTTC.

The chain uses TRBV4-1 and TRBJ1-1, with D unresolved. This CDR3 comprises 14 residues. Looked up from germline, CDR1 is MGHRA and CDR2 is YSYEKL. V was trimmed by 0 bases and J by 4 bases, leaving 9 bases between them. CDR3 sequence: CASSQESSGTEAFF. For the CDR3, the DNA is TGCGCCAGCAGCCAAGAATCGTCAGGCACTGAAGCTTTCTTT.

For the CDR3, the DNA is TGTGCCAGCAGCCGCCCCCGACTAGCGGGAGGAAGGCTAACCTACGAGCAGTACTTC. This gives the protein CASSRPRLAGGRLTYEQYF. The chain joins TRBV6-5 to TRBJ2-7; 13 bases fit TRBD2. Unmatched junction bases numbered 16, after V lost 6 bases and J lost 2 bases. Germline CDR1 MNHEY, CDR2 SVGAGI. This CDR3 contains 19 residues.

A few counts support this clonotype. This chain joins TRBV28 and TRBJ1-1; the match to TRBD1 covers 9 bases. Trimming removed 2 bases from V and 11 bases from J; junction bases left unmatched: 6. Looked up from germline, CDR1 is MDHEN and CDR2 is SYDVKM. CDR3 size: 13 residues. The CDR3 sequence: CASSLGTGRGAFF. CDR3 DNA: TGTGCCAGCAGTTTAGGGACAGGGCGTGGGGCTTTCTTT.

The sample holds one count of this clonotype. The junction shows a germline mismatch at one end, possibly a read error. The J gene is TRBJ2-7, the V gene TRBV7-9, with D hard to call. CDR3 length: 15 residues. Germline V gene lookup returns CDR1 SEHNR and CDR2 FQNEAQ (reference sequence). DNA of the CDR3: TGTGCAAGCAGCTTCGGACGAGGTAGTAGGTACGAGCAGTACTTC. Translating gives CASSFGRGSRYEQYF.

This clonotype has only one observation. The chain carries TRBV25-1 and TRBJ2-6; D remains ambiguous. The V end was cut by 1 base, the J end by 4 bases, with 14 bases between. Germline V gives CDR1 MGHDK, CDR2 SYGVNS. The CDR3 contains 17 residues. The CDR3 here is CASSEFGKGSGANVLTF. The CDR3 nucleotides read TGTGCCAGCAGTGAATTTGGGAAGGGTTCCGGGGCCAACGTCCTGACTTTC.

Many counts were recorded for this clonotype. The V gene is TRBV6-1, the J gene TRBJ1-1; D is undetermined. V was pared by 4 bases and J by 4 bases, with 16 bases between. There are 15 residues in the CDR3. Per the germline V gene, CDR1 is MNHNS and CDR2 is SASEGT. CDR3 sequence: CASSATGRAATEAFF. The CDR3, as DNA: TGTGCCAGCAGTGCCACCGGACGGGCGGCCACTGAAGCTTTCTTT.

This clonotype was recorded only once. The V gene is TRBV7-9, the J gene TRBJ2-7; tentative D call: TRBD2 (6 bases). The CDR3 is 15 amino acids. The V end was cut by 1 base, the J end by 1 base, with 11 bases between. Germline values: CDR1 SEHNR, CDR2 FQNEAQ (reference sequence). Written as DNA, the CDR3 is TGTGCCAGCAGCTTAGAAACTAGCCCTTCCTACGAGCAGTACTTC. This gives the protein CASSLETSPSYEQYF.

The rearrangement uses TRBV9 and TRBJ2-1, with D unresolved. The CDR3 has 14 residues. Between the trimmed V and J ends, which lost 4 bases and 4 bases, there was a span of 12 bases. Germline V lookup: CDR1 SGDLS, CDR2 YYNGEE. The CDR3 protein is CASSPRGQYNEQFF. The DNA for the CDR3 is TGTGCCAGCAGCCCAAGAGGCCAGTACAATGAGCAGTTCTTC.